These 27 T cell receptor beta chains came from one sample sequenced in a study of T cells in narcolepsy. TCRdb's copy holds only in-frame clones and misses some; the assay was immunoSEQ multiplex PCR. This table holds over 25,000 clones, approximately 77% found once. The sample was memory (CD45RA-) CD4+ T cells from blood. The origin of the receptors is a human donor in good health.

The chain combines TRBV5-8 with TRBJ1-1; D remains unclear. V shed 6 bases and J shed 4 bases, with 19 bases lying between them. In germline, CDR1 is SGHTS, CDR2 YDEGEE. The CDR3 spans 15 residues. The CDR3 region is CASIHRPHPSTEAFF. The CDR3 DNA reads TGTGCCAGCATCCATCGCCCCCATCCGAGCACTGAAGCTTTCTTT.

The DNA for the CDR3 is TGTGCCAGCAGCTTGGGGAGGGGGCAGGGCTATGGCTACACCTTC. It encodes CASSLGRGQGYGYTF. The chain links TRBV5-4 to TRBJ1-2, with TRBD1 matching 7 bases. The CDR3 contains 15 residues. J was trimmed by 4 bases and V by 0 bases; bases with no gene match: 6. The germline CDR1 and CDR2 sequences are SGHNT and YYREEE (reference sequence).

This chain links TRBV29-1 with TRBJ2-1; tentative D call: TRBD1 (6 bases). The V gene's germline CDR1 is SQVTM and CDR2 ANQGSEA. This CDR3 region has 16 residues. Deletions cut 0 bases from V and 4 bases from J, with 16 bases between. The CDR3 is CSVEDGTRGPYNEQFF. CDR3 sequence (DNA): TGCAGCGTTGAAGACGGGACCAGGGGTCCGTACAATGAGCAGTTCTTC.

This clone was picked up a small number of times. V usage is TRBV13 and J usage is TRBJ2-2; D is undetermined. Trimming pared 4 bases from V and 3 bases from J, leaving 12 bases between. The CDR3 is 15 amino acids. Germline CDR1 is PRHDT and CDR2 is FYEKMQ (reference sequence). The CDR3 DNA follows: TGTGCCAGCAGCTCAGTGGGCATTTACACCGGGGAGCTGTTTTTT. It encodes CASSSVGIYTGELFF.

The chain links TRBV5-4 to TRBJ2-5; no clear D. V gave up 1 base and J gave up 1 base, with 5 bases separating them. The length of the CDR3 is 13 residues. CDR1 and CDR2 from the germline V gene are SGHNT and YYREEE (reference sequence). This CDR3 is CASSLRFQETQYF. For the CDR3, the DNA is TGTGCCAGCAGCTTGCGATTCCAAGAGACCCAGTACTTC.

The chain links TRBV7-3 to TRBJ2-2; tentatively, D is TRBD1 or TRBD2 (7 bases each). The germline gives CDR1 SGHTA, CDR2 FQGTGA. Trimming removed 6 bases from V and 3 bases from J, with 17 bases in between. The length of the CDR3 is 16 residues. CDR3 sequence (DNA): TGTGCCAGCAGTCCCCAGGGGGGGCCTGACACCGGGGAGCTGTTTTTT. This translates into CASSPQGGPDTGELFF.

This clone was seen only a few times. This chain links TRBV19 with TRBJ2-5; weak D call: TRBD2 (5 bases). V was cut by 1 base and J by 7 bases, with 13 bases left in between. The CDR3 is 14 residues long. Germline assignment: CDR1 LNHDA and CDR2 SQIVND (reference sequence). CDR3 residues: CASSIGGLGWTQYF. CDR3 bases: TGTGCCAGTAGTATAGGCGGACTGGGGTGGACCCAGTACTTC. The full variable domain, with the rest looked up from reference TRBV19 and TRBJ2-5, is DGGITQSPKYLFRKEGQNVTLSCEQNLNHDAMYWYRQDPGQGLRLIYYSQIVNDFQKGDIAEGYSVSREKKESFPLTVTSAQKNPTAFYLCASSIGGLGWTQYFGPGTRLLVL.

In the case of this clone: This sample also contains other DNA sequences that code for the same CDR3. This chain uses TRBV9 with TRBJ1-6; D is undetermined. This CDR3 region has 14 residues. Germline V gives CDR1 SGDLS, CDR2 YYNGEE. With 0 bases removed from V and 8 bases from J, the gap between germline ends came to 9 bases. CDR3 loop: CASSVGGFDSPLHF. The CDR3, as DNA: TGTGCCAGCAGCGTAGGAGGGTTTGATTCACCCCTCCACTTT.

The chain is built from TRBV19 and TRBJ2-6; D is ambiguous. Germline CDR1 LNHDA, CDR2 SQIVND (reference sequence). The V end lost 4 bases, the J end lost 0 bases, and 7 bases lay between the germline ends. This CDR3 is 15 amino acids long. CDR3 in DNA: TGTGCCAGTAGTAAGCAGAGCTCTGGGGCCAACGTCCTGACTTTC. This gives the protein CASSKQSSGANVLTF.

The CDR3 DNA reads TGTGCCAGCAGCCAAGTCTGGGGGGTCAGCGGGGGGCCCACAGATACGCAGTATTTT. It encodes CASSQVWGVSGGPTDTQYF. V usage is TRBV4-2 and J usage is TRBJ2-3; 9 bases match TRBD2. This CDR3 comprises 19 residues. V lost 1 base to trimming and J lost 2 bases; unmatched junction nucleotides: 13. The germline V gene encodes CDR1 LGHNA and CDR2 YNFKEQ.

This chain joins TRBV12-5 and TRBJ2-5; the match to TRBD1 covers 7 bases. The CDR3 is 16 residues long. After removal of 0 bases from V and 4 bases from J, the junction contained 8 bases not matched to a gene. Germline V gene data show CDR1 as LGHNT and CDR2 as FRNRAP. CDR3 residues: CASGLVRGWDRETQYF. The CDR3 DNA reads as TGTGCTAGTGGTTTGGTACGGGGATGGGACAGAGAGACCCAGTACTTC.

The chain combines TRBV5-1 with TRBJ2-5; D is perhaps TRBD2 (6 bases). V was cut by 2 bases and J by 5 bases, with 10 bases left in between. Germline V gene sequence: CDR1 SGHRS, CDR2 YFSETQ. The CDR3 is made up of 13 amino acids. CDR3 residues: CASSFRELETQYF. The DNA of the CDR3 is TGCGCCAGCAGCTTTCGGGAGTTGGAGACCCAGTACTTC.

This chain connects TRBV11-2 to TRBJ2-3; tentatively, D is TRBD2 (6 bases). CDR1 SGHAT and CDR2 FQNNGV come from the germline V gene. CDR3 length: 12 residues. V lost 7 bases to trimming and J lost 7 bases, with 12 bases between them. CDR3 protein: CASKASDNTQYF. The CDR3 DNA reads TGTGCCAGCAAGGCTAGCGATAATACGCAGTATTTT. The entire variable domain, with the rest obtained from reference TRBV11-2 and TRBJ2-3, is as follows: EAGVAQSPRYKIIEKRQSVAFWCNPISGHATLYWYQQILGQGPKLLIQFQNNGVVDDSQLPKDRFSAERLKGVDSTLKIQPAKLEDSAVYLCASKASDNTQYFGPGTRLTVL.

V gene TRBV11-2 combines with J gene TRBJ2-7; 8 nucleotides line up with TRBD1. The ends lost 5 bases at V and 0 bases at J; junction bases unmatched: 9. CDR3 length equals 16 residues. Germline CDR1 is SGHAT and CDR2 is FQNNGV. Here the CDR3 reads CASSHYRGTASYEQYF. CDR3 DNA: TGTGCCAGCAGCCATTACAGGGGGACAGCCTCCTACGAGCAGTACTTC.

The V gene is TRBV5-1, the J gene TRBJ1-1, with TRBD1 matching 10 bases. The V gene end was trimmed by 4 bases and the J gene end by 0 bases; junction bases not matched to a gene: 9. Per germline, CDR1 SGHRS and CDR2 YFSETQ. This CDR3 is built from 17 residues. CDR3 loop: CASSRDRGQVMNTEAFF. The CDR3 DNA is TGCGCCAGCAGCCGGGACAGGGGACAAGTTATGAACACTGAAGCTTTCTTT.

The sample holds one count of this clone. V is TRBV6-5 and J is TRBJ2-7; 8 bases are shared with TRBD2. Germline CDR1 MNHEY, CDR2 SVGAGI. V shed 5 bases and J 1 base; nucleotides not matched to a gene: 4. CDR3 length equals 14 residues. CDR3 sequence reads: CASSRRGGSYEQYF. CDR3 sequence (DNA): TGTGCCAGCAGTCGCCGGGGGGGATCCTACGAGCAGTACTTC.

This chain connects TRBV11-2 to TRBJ2-2, with 8 bases aligning to TRBD2. Germline lookup yields CDR1 SGHAT and CDR2 FQNNGV. V gave up 5 bases and J gave up 0 bases; unmatched junction bases: 5. The CDR3 spans 16 residues. The CDR3 loop reads CASSRLASANTGELFF. The CDR3 DNA sequence: TGTGCCAGCAGCCGACTAGCGTCCGCGAACACCGGGGAGCTGTTTTTT. Complete variable domain (other parts from reference TRBV11-2 and TRBJ2-2): EAGVAQSPRYKIIEKRQSVAFWCNPISGHATLYWYQQILGQGPKLLIQFQNNGVVDDSQLPKDRFSAERLKGVDSTLKIQPAKLEDSAVYLCASSRLASANTGELFFGEGSRLTVL.

V usage is TRBV19 and J usage is TRBJ2-7; 10 bases match TRBD2. The V and J ends lost 2 bases and 3 bases, in that order; junction bases with no gene match: 7. Germline loops: CDR1 LNHDA, CDR2 SQIVND (reference sequence). CDR3 size: 16 residues. The CDR3 region is CASSISASGSLYEQYF. The CDR3 DNA reads as TGTGCCAGTAGTATATCAGCTAGCGGGAGCCTCTACGAGCAGTACTTC.

The rearrangement links TRBV28 to TRBJ2-7, with D tentatively TRBD2 (5 bases). Per germline, CDR1 MDHEN and CDR2 SYDVKM. The V end lost 6 bases, the J end lost 0 bases, and 15 bases lay between the germline ends. The CDR3 spans 15 residues. CDR3 DNA: TGTGCCAGCAGGCCAATCGGACTTCACTCCTACGAGCAGTACTTC. Its translation: CASRPIGLHSYEQYF.

The chain carries TRBV4-2 and TRBJ1-6; 9 positions agree with TRBD1. CDR3 length: 16 residues. V lost 4 bases to trimming and J lost 10 bases; unmatched junction nucleotides: 11. CDR1 LGHNA and CDR2 YNFKEQ come from the germline V gene. For the CDR3, the DNA is TGTGCCAGCAGCCCCGACCCGGGACAGGGTGTCTCACCCCTCCACTTT. It translates to CASSPDPGQGVSPLHF.

This clone has just one count. This chain uses TRBV19 with TRBJ2-3; a weak D match, TRBD1 (5 bases). From germline, CDR1 is LNHDA and CDR2 SQIVND (reference sequence). The CDR3 contains 17 residues. Trimming stripped 4 bases from V and 0 bases from J, with 17 bases between. This chain's CDR3 is CASSKLLDTYSTDTQYF. In nucleotides, the CDR3 is TGTGCCAGTAGTAAATTGCTGGACACATATAGCACAGATACGCAGTATTTT.

The V gene is TRBV6-1, the J gene TRBJ1-2, with TRBD1 matching over 9 bases. Germline CDR1 MNHNS, CDR2 SASEGT. This CDR3 region has 15 residues. Trimming removed 6 bases from V and 8 bases from J; junction bases left unmatched: 13. Here the CDR3 DNA reads TGTGCCAGCAGGCTTGGGTCTGGACAGGGGCCCGGCTACACCTTC. It specifies CASRLGSGQGPGYTF.

V and J are TRBV10-3 and TRBJ2-5; the match to TRBD2 covers 8 bases. Unmatched junction bases numbered 5, after V lost 0 bases and J lost 5 bases. Germline V gives CDR1 ENHRY, CDR2 SYGVKD. The CDR3 has 15 amino acids. The CDR3 sequence: CAISESGLGSETQYF. In DNA, the CDR3 is TGTGCCATCAGTGAGTCGGGACTAGGTTCCGAGACCCAGTACTTC.

A few counts support this clone. The V and J genes are TRBV4-3 and TRBJ1-4, with 10 bases aligning to TRBD1. V dropped 2 bases and J dropped 10; count of bases not matched to a gene: 10. Germline V gene sequence: CDR1 LGHNA, CDR2 YSLEER. The CDR3 is made up of 16 amino acids. The chain's CDR3 is CASSQHRDRGSGKLFF. The CDR3 bases are TGCGCCAGCAGCCAACACAGGGACAGGGGTAGTGGAAAACTGTTTTTT.

The CDR3 here is CASTQDRSASRKLFF. DNA for the CDR3: TGTGCCAGTACCCAAGACAGATCGGCATCGCGAAAACTGTTTTTT. The chain employs TRBV19 and TRBJ1-4; D might be TRBD1 (5 bases). The germline gives CDR1 LNHDA, CDR2 SQIVND (reference sequence). This CDR3 comprises 15 residues. V shed 7 bases and J shed 10 bases, with 22 bases lying between them. Supplemented by reference TRBV19 and TRBJ1-4, the full variable domain reads DGGITQSPKYLFRKEGQNVTLSCEQNLNHDAMYWYRQDPGQGLRLIYYSQIVNDFQKGDIAEGYSVSREKKESFPLTVTSAQKNPTAFYLCASTQDRSASRKLFFGSGTQLSVL.

This chain connects TRBV9 to TRBJ2-1, with D perhaps TRBD1 or TRBD2 (5 bases each). Trimming took 0 bases from V and 6 from J, leaving 10 bases between them. Germline V gene lookup returns CDR1 SGDLS and CDR2 YYNGEE. The CDR3 covers 14 residues. CDR3 coding DNA: TGTGCCAGCAGCGTAGGGGGGTCGATCAATGAGCAGTTCTTC. Protein: CASSVGGSINEQFF.

A word on this clone: One end of the junction is discordant with germline, which a read error may explain. This chain joins TRBV7-2 and TRBJ1-4, with a tentative D call TRBD1 (6 bases). Germline values: CDR1 SGHTA, CDR2 FQGNSA. This CDR3 has 15 residues. CDR3 residues: CANSLIGGGDEKLFF. As DNA, the CDR3 is TGTGCCAACAGCTTGATAGGGGGAGGGGATGAAAAACTGTTTTTT.